The entry below describes one TCR beta chain. Its specificity is not known. These data belong to a study of T cell responses to AZD1222 COVID-19 vaccine. Across the study: Second-dose groups at about 4 or about 12 weeks were pooled. General study findings and limits: There were repertoire samples only from the period after the peak T cell response.

From germline, CDR1 is MNHEY and CDR2 SMNVEV (reference sequence). The CDR3 is made up of 14 amino acids. With V trimmed by 6 bases and J by 7 bases, 5 bases remained unmatched. Here immunoSEQ multiplex PCR was the method, and the copy in TCRdb shows in-frame clones only, minus some. The sample carries under 95,000 clones, nearly 90% recorded once. Specimen: peripheral blood, collected on day 0 of AZD1222 vaccination. This TCR came from an adult in good health. The J gene is TRBJ1-6, the V gene TRBV27; 8 bases match TRBD1. CDR3 nucleotides: TGTGCCAGCAGGAGGACAGGGAGAAATTCACCCCTCCACTTT. Residues: CASRRTGRNSPLHF.